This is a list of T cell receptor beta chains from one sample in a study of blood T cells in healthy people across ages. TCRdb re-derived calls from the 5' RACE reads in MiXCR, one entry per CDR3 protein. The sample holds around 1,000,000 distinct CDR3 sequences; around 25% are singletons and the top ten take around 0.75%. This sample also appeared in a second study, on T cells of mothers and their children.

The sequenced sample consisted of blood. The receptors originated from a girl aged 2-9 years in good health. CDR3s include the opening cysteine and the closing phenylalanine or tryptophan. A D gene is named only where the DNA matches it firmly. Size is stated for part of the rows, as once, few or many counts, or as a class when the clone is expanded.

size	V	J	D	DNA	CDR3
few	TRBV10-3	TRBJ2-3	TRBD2	TGTGCCATCAGTGAGTCGCCTAGCGGGAACACAGATACGCAGTATTTT	CAISESPSGNTDTQYF
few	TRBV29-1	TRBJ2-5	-	TGCAGCGTTGAGAACGACCCTCTAGAGACCCAGTACTTC	CSVENDPLETQYF
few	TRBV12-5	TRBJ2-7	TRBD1	TGTGCTAGTGGTTCAGGACAGGGACTCTACGAGCAGTACTTC	CASGSGQGLYEQYF
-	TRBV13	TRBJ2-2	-	TGTGCCAGCAGCTTATCGCCCGGGGAGCTGTTTTTT	CASSLSPGELFF
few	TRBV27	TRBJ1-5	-	TGTGCCAGCAGCCCAGGGGCTTGGGGCAATCAGCCCCAGCATTTT	CASSPGAWGNQPQHF
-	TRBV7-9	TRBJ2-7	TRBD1	TGTGCCAGCAGCTTAGACGCTGGTTGGGACAGAGCCTACGAGCAGTACTTC	CASSLDAGWDRAYEQYF
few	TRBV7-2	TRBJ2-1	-	TGTGCCAGCAGCTACTGGGCCACTGGGGGCAATGAGCAGTTCTTC	CASSYWATGGNEQFF
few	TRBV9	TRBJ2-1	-	TGTGCCAGCAGCGGTACCGGGACCCCCAACGCGGATGAGCAGTTCTTC	CASSGTGTPNADEQFF
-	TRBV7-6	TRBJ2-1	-	TGTGCCAGCGGCCGGCAGGGGCTTAGCTCCTACAATGAGCAGTTCTTC	CASGRQGLSSYNEQFF
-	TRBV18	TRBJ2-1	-	TGTGCCAGCTCGGCCGGGACCCTCCCTTACAATGAGCAGTTCTTC	CASSAGTLPYNEQFF
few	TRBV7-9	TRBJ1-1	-	TGTGCCAGCAGCTTAAGTATTTCGGACACTGAAGCTTTCTTT	CASSLSISDTEAFF
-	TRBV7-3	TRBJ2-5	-	TGTGCCAGCAGATCCTCCGGGACCGAGACCCAGTACTTC	CASRSSGTETQYF
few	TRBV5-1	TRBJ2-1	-	TGCGCCAGCAGCTTTGATACGGAGGCCTGGGAGCAGTTCTTC	CASSFDTEAWEQFF
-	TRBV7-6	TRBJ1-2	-	TGTGCCAGCAGCCCTAGTGGGGGGTCCGGCTATGGCTACACCTTC	CASSPSGGSGYGYTF
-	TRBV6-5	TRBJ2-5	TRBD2	TGTGCCAGCAGAGAGGGGACTAGCGGAGGAGAGACCCAGTACTTC	CASREGTSGGETQYF
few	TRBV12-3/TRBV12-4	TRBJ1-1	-	TGTGCCAGCAGTGGGGAAGGGGATTTTGGCACTGAAGCTTTCTTT	CASSGEGDFGTEAFF
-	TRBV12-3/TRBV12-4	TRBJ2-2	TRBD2	TGTGCCAGCAGTTTCTCTAGCGGGAGGGCCGGGGAGCTGTTTTTT	CASSFSSGRAGELFF
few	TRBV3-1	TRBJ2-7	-	TGTGCCAGCAGCCGTACAGGAGCCCTGGACGAGCAGTACTTC	CASSRTGALDEQYF
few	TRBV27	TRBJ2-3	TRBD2	TGTGCCAGCAGTCAGGTACTAGCGGGGGCAGATACGCAGTATTTT	CASSQVLAGADTQYF
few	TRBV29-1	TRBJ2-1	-	TGCAGCGTTGAAGCCTCCCCCGGGAGCTATGAGCAGTTCTTC	CSVEASPGSYEQFF
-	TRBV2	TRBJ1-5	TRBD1	TGTGCCAGCAGCGACGTGACAGGGGAAATCAATCAGCCCCAGCATTTT	CASSDVTGEINQPQHF
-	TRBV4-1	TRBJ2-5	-	TGCGCCAGCAGCCAAGTAGAGCACGGGGAGACCCAGTACTTC	CASSQVEHGETQYF
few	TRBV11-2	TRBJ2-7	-	TGTGCCAGCAACAATGGGGGCTACGAGCAGTACTTC	CASNNGGYEQYF
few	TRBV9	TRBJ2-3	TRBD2	TGTGCCAGCAGCGTAGGAAATTACGGGGGGGCGACTGATACGCAGTATTTT	CASSVGNYGGATDTQYF
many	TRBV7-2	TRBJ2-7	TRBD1	TGTGCCAGCAGCTTAAGTGGACAGGGCTCCTACGAGCAGTACTTC	CASSLSGQGSYEQYF
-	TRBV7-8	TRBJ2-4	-	TGTGCCAGCAGCATGGACACCCCCAGCATTCAGTACTTC	CASSMDTPSIQYF
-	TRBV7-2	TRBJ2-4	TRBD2	TGTGCCAGCAGCTTAGTGTCCGGGGGGGACATTCAGTACTTC	CASSLVSGGDIQYF
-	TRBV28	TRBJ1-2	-	TGTGCCAGCGGAGGCGAGGGACGGCTCTATGGCTACACCTTC	CASGGEGRLYGYTF
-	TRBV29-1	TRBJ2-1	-	TGCAGCGGCCGGGCGGGGATTTCAAATGAGCAGTTCTTC	CSGRAGISNEQFF
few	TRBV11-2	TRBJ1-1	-	TGTGCCAGCAGCTTGGGGACGATGGTCACTGAAGCTTTCTTT	CASSLGTMVTEAFF
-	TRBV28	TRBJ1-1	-	TGTGCCAGCAGGGGTCGGGTTGAGGGGACTGAAGCTTTCTTT	CASRGRVEGTEAFF
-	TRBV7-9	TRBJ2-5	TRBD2	TGTGCCAGCAGCCGAAGACTAGCGGGGGGTCTGTACCAAGAGACCCAGTACTTC	CASSRRLAGGLYQETQYF
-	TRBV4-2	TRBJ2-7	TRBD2	TGTGCCAGCGCCCGGGGGGATGGCGAATACGAGCAGTACTTC	CASARGDGEYEQYF
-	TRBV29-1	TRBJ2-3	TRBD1	TGCAGCGTTGAAGGGGGACAGCTCCTACCAGATACGCAGTATTTT	CSVEGGQLLPDTQYF
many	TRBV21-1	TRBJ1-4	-	TGTGCCAGCAGCAAATTCCTGCGCCCTGAAAAACTGTTTTTT	CASSKFLRPEKLFF
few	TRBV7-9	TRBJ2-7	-	TGTGCCAGCAGCGGATTTCCCAGCTCCTACGAGCAGTACTTC	CASSGFPSSYEQYF
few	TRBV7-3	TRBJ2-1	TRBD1	TGTGCCAGCCGACAGGGGGGAGACAATGAGCAGTTCTTC	CASRQGGDNEQFF
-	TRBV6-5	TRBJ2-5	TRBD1	TGTGCCAGCAGTTCCCCCCCTGACAGGGCCCTAGGTGAGACCCAGTACTTC	CASSSPPDRALGETQYF
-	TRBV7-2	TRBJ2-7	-	TGTGCCAGCAGCCTCTCCAGGAACTCCTACGAGCAGTACTTC	CASSLSRNSYEQYF
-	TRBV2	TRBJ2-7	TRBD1	TGTGCCAGCAATATCCAGGGACAGGGGTTCCGGGAGCAGTACTTC	CASNIQGQGFREQYF
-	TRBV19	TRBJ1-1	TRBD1	TGTGCCAGTAGTAGCGAACAGGGGGTGCGGACTGAAGCTTTCTTT	CASSSEQGVRTEAFF
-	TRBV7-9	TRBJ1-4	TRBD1	TGTGCCAGCAGCTCCCGGACAGGGTTGGAAGAAAAACTGTTTTTT	CASSSRTGLEEKLFF
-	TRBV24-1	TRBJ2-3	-	TGTGCCACCAGTGATGCCGAAGGACCAAGCGATACGCAGTATTTT	CATSDAEGPSDTQYF
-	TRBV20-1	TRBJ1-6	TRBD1	TGCGGGCAGGGGGGCAATTCACCCCTCCACTTT	CGQGGNSPLHF
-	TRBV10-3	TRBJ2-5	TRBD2	TGTGCCATCAGTGAGTCGACGGTGGGACTAGAAACAGAGACCCAGTACTTC	CAISESTVGLETETQYF
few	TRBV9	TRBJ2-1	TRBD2	TGTGCCAGCAGCGTAGAGGGACTAGGTTACAATGAGCAGTTCTTC	CASSVEGLGYNEQFF
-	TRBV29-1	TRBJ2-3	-	TGCAGCGGCTCCGGGCTGGGATCAGATACGCAGTATTTT	CSGSGLGSDTQYF
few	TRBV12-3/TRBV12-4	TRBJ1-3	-	TGTGCCAGCACTTTTGGGGGGGGGTTCGGCTCTGGAAACACCATATATTTT	CASTFGGGFGSGNTIYF
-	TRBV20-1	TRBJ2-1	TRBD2	TGCAGTGCCGATAGGGGACTAGCGGGCTTGAGCTCCTACAATGAGCAGTCCTTC	CSADRGLAGLSSYNEQSF
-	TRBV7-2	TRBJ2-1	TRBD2	TGTGCCAGCAGCTTTCATCCGGGACTAGCCTACAATGAGCAGTTCTTC	CASSFHPGLAYNEQFF
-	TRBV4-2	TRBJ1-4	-	TGTGCCAGCAGCCAACTGAGCAATGAAAAACCGTTTTTT	CASSQLSNEKPFF
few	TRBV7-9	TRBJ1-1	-	TGTGCCAGCAGCTTCGAGCGGAGTTCGTACGAAGCTTTCTTT	CASSFERSSYEAFF
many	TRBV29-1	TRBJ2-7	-	TGCAGCGCCGGGTCCTACGAGCAGTACTTC	CSAGSYEQYF
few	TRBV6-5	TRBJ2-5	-	TGTGCCAGCAGTTACGGTGGGCAGACCCAGTACTTC	CASSYGGQTQYF
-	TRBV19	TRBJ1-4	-	TGTGCCAGTAGGACCGCTTTGAGTCCTTATGAAAAACTGTTTTTT	CASRTALSPYEKLFF
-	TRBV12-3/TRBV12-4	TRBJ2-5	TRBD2	TGTGCCAGCACCCGACTAGCTCAAGAGACCCAGTACTTC	CASTRLAQETQYF
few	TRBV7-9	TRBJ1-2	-	TGTGCCAGCAGCTTAGGTTTTGGCAGAGGATCGCCCTATGGCTACACCTTC	CASSLGFGRGSPYGYTF
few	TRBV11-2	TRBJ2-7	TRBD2	TGTGCCAGCAGCTTAGAACTAGCGGGACGCTACGAGCAGTACTTC	CASSLELAGRYEQYF
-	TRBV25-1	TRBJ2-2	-	TGTGCCAGCAGTGAATGGTCCCACACCGGGGAGCTGTTTTTT	CASSEWSHTGELFF